The rows below give T cell receptor beta chains drawn from one sample of a study of PD-1 blockade in classical Hodgkin lymphoma. Using immunoSEQ multiplex PCR, the repertoire was profiled, and TCRdb retains in-frame clones only, with some absent. Of 20,000 to 25,000 clones listed, around 70% are singletons. This sample comprised peripheral blood mononuclear cells (PBMCs), obtained before the fourth cycle of nivolumab. The receptors derive from a human donor with classical Hodgkin lymphoma. Each CDR3 is given with its conserved first and last residue. The D gene is left open where the match is weak. Clone size is given for some rows only: seen once, a few or many times, or a class if the clone is expanded.

j_call	v_call	clone_size	d_call	cdr3_nt	cdr3_aa
TRBJ2-7	TRBV6-1	few	TRBD1	TGTGCCAGCAGGGGACAGGCCTCCTACGAGCAGTACTTC	CASRGQASYEQYF
TRBJ2-5	TRBV5-4	-	-	TGTGCCAGCAGCCCGGGGTCAGGGGCAGAGACCCAGTACTTC	CASSPGSGAETQYF
TRBJ1-2	TRBV11-1	-	TRBD1	TGTGCCAGCAGCGAAGCCGGGACAGGGGGTCGTAATGGCTACACCTTC	CASSEAGTGGRNGYTF
TRBJ1-2	TRBV5-1	-	-	TGCGCCAGCAGCCCGGGACAAGCATCATATGGCTACACCTTC	CASSPGQASYGYTF
TRBJ1-2	TRBV19	few	-	TGTGCCAGTAGTATAGTTGGGGGCTCTCCGCGCTACACCTTC	CASSIVGGSPRYTF
TRBJ2-3	TRBV5-6	-	TRBD1	TGTGCCAGCAGCTGGTCTGGACAGGGAACAGATACGCAGTATTTT	CASSWSGQGTDTQYF
TRBJ2-6	TRBV18	-	-	TGTGCCAGCTCACCGAAGGGGACCGGGTACGACGTCCTGACTTTC	CASSPKGTGYDVLTF
TRBJ1-2	TRBV2	few	-	TGTGCCAGCGACAGCTCTGCTGGCTACACCTTC	CASDSSAGYTF
TRBJ2-3	TRBV4-1	few	-	TGCGCCAGCAGCCCGGGAACGGTAAACACAGATACGCAGTATTTT	CASSPGTVNTDTQYF
TRBJ1-1	TRBV5-4	-	-	TGTGCCAGCAGCTTGGCCCAGAACACTGAAGCTTTCTTT	CASSLAQNTEAFF
TRBJ1-4	TRBV18	-	-	TGTGCCAGCTCACTGGAGGTGGGATTGGATGAAAAACTGTTTTTT	CASSLEVGLDEKLFF
TRBJ2-5	TRBV2	-	-	TGTGCCAGCAGTGTAACTGGCCAAACTCCGGGGGAGACCCAGTACTTC	CASSVTGQTPGETQYF
TRBJ2-7	TRBV18	few	TRBD1	TGTGCCAGCTCACCACAGGGGGCGCGGGAGCAGTACTTC	CASSPQGAREQYF
TRBJ1-4	TRBV10-2	once	TRBD1	TGCGCCAGCAGCCCTGGACAGGCAACTAATGAAAAACTGTTTTTT	CASSPGQATNEKLFF
TRBJ1-2	TRBV4-3	-	-	TGCGCCAGCAGCCAAGTCCAGGGTTTAGGCTACACCTTC	CASSQVQGLGYTF
TRBJ1-4	TRBV2	-	TRBD1	TGTGCCAGCAGTAGACAGGGGGTTACTAATGAAAAACTGTTTTTT	CASSRQGVTNEKLFF
TRBJ2-1	TRBV29-1	-	-	TGCAGCGTTGTTTATCCTTCCTACAATGAGCAGTTCTTC	CSVVYPSYNEQFF
TRBJ1-2	TRBV19	few	TRBD1	TGTGCCAGTAGCCTTGGGCGGGACAGGGCGACTAACTATGGCTACACCTTC	CASSLGRDRATNYGYTF
TRBJ2-3	TRBV9	few	TRBD2	TGTGCCAGCAGCGTAAGCGGGGATATCACAGATACGCAGTATTTT	CASSVSGDITDTQYF
TRBJ1-6	TRBV5-6	medium-sized	TRBD1	TGTGCCAGCATGGCGGCAGGGGGAAACTCGCCCCTCCACTTT	CASMAAGGNSPLHF
TRBJ2-7	TRBV29-1	few	TRBD2	TGCAGCGTTGCCGGCCAGCGGGAGGGCCCCTACGAGCAGTACTTC	CSVAGQREGPYEQYF
TRBJ2-1	TRBV16	-	TRBD2	TGTGCCAGCAGCCCCGATAGCGGGTCCCAGACCTACAATGAGCAGTTCTTC	CASSPDSGSQTYNEQFF
TRBJ2-1	TRBV4-2	few	TRBD2	TGTGCCAGCAGCCAAGCCGATTCGAGCGGGGGAGTGTCCAATGAGCAGTTCTTC	CASSQADSSGGVSNEQFF
TRBJ1-1	TRBV5-1	-	-	TGCGCCAGCAGCTTGAACATGCGGCCAGGCGGTAACACTGAAGCTTTCTTT	CASSLNMRPGGNTEAFF
TRBJ1-2	TRBV5-5	-	-	TGTGCCAGCAGCTTGGGGGGGCCGGGCGCCACCTTC	CASSLGGPGATF
TRBJ2-2	TRBV19	-	-	TGTGCCAGTAGTATAGATTTTATCGCCGGGGAGCTGTTTTTT	CASSIDFIAGELFF
TRBJ2-1	TRBV7-3	-	-	TGTGCCAGCAGCTTAGCGGGGCCCTACAATGAGCAGTTCTTC	CASSLAGPYNEQFF
TRBJ2-1	TRBV5-6	-	TRBD2	TGTGCCAGCAGCGTGGGACTAGCGGGAGCAGCCTACAATGAGCAGTTCTTC	CASSVGLAGAAYNEQFF
TRBJ1-4	TRBV5-4	-	TRBD1	TGTGCCAGCAGCTTGTTCCAGGGGGTCGAAAAACTGTTTTTT	CASSLFQGVEKLFF
TRBJ1-4	TRBV4-3	few	TRBD1	TGCGCCAGCAGCCAAGCCTGGGACAGGGGGAATGAAAAACTGTTTTTT	CASSQAWDRGNEKLFF
TRBJ1-2	TRBV10-3	-	TRBD1	TGTGCCATCAGCGGGACAGGGGGCAATACAGGCTACACCTTC	CAISGTGGNTGYTF
TRBJ2-7	TRBV7-3	few	-	TGTGCCAGCAGCCAAAGCCAGGGGAAGCAGTACTTC	CASSQSQGKQYF
TRBJ1-2	TRBV7-2	few	-	TGTGCCAGCAGCTTAGTTCTACAGGACTATGGCTACACCTTC	CASSLVLQDYGYTF
TRBJ2-2	TRBV10-3	once	-	TGTGCCATCAGTGGAACAGCCGGCACCGGGGAGCTGTTTTTT	CAISGTAGTGELFF
TRBJ2-2	TRBV6-5	-	TRBD2	TGTGCCAGCAGTTACGGAGCGGGGGCGAACACCGGGGAGCTGTTTTTT	CASSYGAGANTGELFF
TRBJ1-4	TRBV11-2	-	TRBD1	TGTGCCAGCAGCTTAGGGGTTGGACAGGGGTACGAAAAACTGTTTTTT	CASSLGVGQGYEKLFF
TRBJ2-3	TRBV11-2	-	TRBD2	TGTGCCAGCAGCTTAGGAGTCAGGGAGGGTACAGATACGCAGTATTTT	CASSLGVREGTDTQYF
TRBJ1-1	TRBV28	-	-	TGTGCCAGCAGTTTATGGTCGCGGACGACTGAAGCTTTCTTT	CASSLWSRTTEAFF
TRBJ1-6	TRBV30	once	-	TGTGCCTGGATAGGGAGGAGGGGTGGGGGCTCCTATAATTCACCCCTCCACTTT	CAWIGRRGGGSYNSPLHF
TRBJ1-6	TRBV6-5	-	-	TGTGCCAGCAGTTACTCGAGCCCGAATAATTCACCCCTCCACTTT	CASSYSSPNNSPLHF
TRBJ2-5	TRBV4-2	-	-	TGTGCCAGCAGCCCCCACTTGGCCAGGGATCAAGAGACCCAGTACTTC	CASSPHLARDQETQYF
TRBJ2-3	TRBV5-1	-	-	TGCGCCAGCAGCTTTACGGGGAGCACAGATACGCAGTATTTT	CASSFTGSTDTQYF
TRBJ2-3	TRBV7-9	-	TRBD2	TGTGCCAGCAGCTCCGTTGCGTGGGGGGGAGCAGATACGCAGTATTTT	CASSSVAWGGADTQYF
TRBJ1-1	TRBV2	medium-sized	TRBD1	TGTGCCAGTCGGGACAGCGAGAACACTGAAGCTTTCTTT	CASRDSENTEAFF
TRBJ2-7	TRBV19	-	-	TGTGCCAGTAGTCCTCAGCCCGCCGGGACCGGATTCTACGAGCAGTACTTC	CASSPQPAGTGFYEQYF